This T cell receptor beta chain was captured in a study of Graves' ophthalmopathy and Graves' hyperthyroidism (dated by TCRdb to the late 2010s). Some background on the complete study: A patient counted as having stable hyperthyroidism if there was no progression to ophthalmopathy within 18 months of follow-up. For independent validation, a separate cohort was made up of approximately 18 hyperthyroidism patients plus 17 patients who later progressed from hyperthyroidism to ophthalmopathy. To explore V-J signatures that distinguish ophthalmopathy from hyperthyroidism, a discovery set of about a hundred patients was enrolled, made up of approximately 45 with ophthalmopathy and some 56 with stable hyperthyroidism. The study used TCR beta repertoire signatures to distinguish Graves' ophthalmopathy from Graves' hyperthyroidism and to predict progression to ophthalmopathy. In five or six hyperthyroidism patients, T-cell repertoires of thyroid tissue and blood were compared. After sampling, hyperthyroidism patients received methimazole starting at 30 mg daily, and ophthalmopathy patients received high-dose intravenous methylprednisolone. In total, under 150 blood samples were TCR-sequenced: some 43 ophthalmopathy, over 70 hyperthyroidism and about 17 hyperthyroidism-to-ophthalmopathy patients. Overall results and qualifications from the work: In validation, the model predicted ophthalmopathy progression with roughly 68% sensitivity and roughly 78% specificity; 12 predicted patients were CT-confirmed with GO in a median of approximately 6.5 months. No statistical method was used to predetermine the sample size, and group allocation was not hidden from the investigators. Ophthalmopathy was separated from stable hyperthyroidism by the 13-signature model with about 88% sensitivity and about 81% specificity in cross-validation and with 80%/75% in the test set. Most of the expanded thyroid clonotypes with a frequency above 0.001 were also detected in blood, and it was suggested that the thyroid immune response may be reflected by blood repertoires.

For repertoire sequencing, the TCR beta CDR3 regions were amplified from RNA transcripts. A first-round RT-PCR used HTBI primers with the Qiagen OneStep RT-PCR kit, followed by a second-round multiplex PCR, size selection and purification. Libraries were sequenced paired-end with 100 bp reads on an Illumina HiSeq2000. In the source study's methods: SOAPnuke was used to process the reads, throwing out any read that had adapters, had uncalled bases, had a mean Phred below 15, or lacked an exact constant-primer or identifier match. COPE v1.2.5 was used to merge high-quality paired reads. Each unique nucleotide sequence was defined as a clonotype, and clonotypes were aligned to IMGT TRB V, D and J references with MiTCR v1.1. Only V-J combinations with frequency above 0.0001 were analysed, covering 98% to 99.2% of repertoires. For each V-J combination, a TCR clonal expansion and chaos score was defined as the ratio of F50 clonal expansion to chaos observed in the TCRdist matrix. Welch's t-statistics and random forest were used to reduce features to approximately 13 V-J combinations, which were fed into a naive Bayes classifier. Thyroid-blood repertoire similarity was quantified with the Morisita-Horn index. TCRdb redid the processing of the public reads, applying fastp at Q25 and MiXCR, and retained in-frame beta chains. Under each unique CDR3 protein, matching rows form one entry showing the most common genes and DNA. The V and J calls were not made by the authors but by TCRdb's processing. The sample includes over a million distinct CDR3 sequences, with less than 45% observed a single time. The ten largest clones take up 11% of the sample.

For this chain, trimming is 4 bases at the V end and 2 bases at the J end, and the number of junction bases without a gene match is 11. The CDR3 covers 18 residues, taking in both the cysteine and the phenylalanine. The DNA shown is the 54-base CDR3, in frame from base 1. The germline V gene specifies SNHLY as CDR1 and FYNNEI as CDR2. This clonotype was recorded a few times. Its specific antigen is unknown. No qualities accompany the bases; no much larger clone lies one base away. The hyperthyroidism patients were 18 to 65 years old and newly diagnosed, with a disease duration of less than 2 months. Patients with other autoimmune diseases, uncontrolled infections, pregnancy or lactation were excluded. Clinical symptoms, serum thyroxine, TRAb, thyroid ultrasound and orbital computed tomography were used for diagnosis. Trizol reagent was used to extract the total RNA, and its quality was then checked on an Agilent 2100 Bioanalyzer.

This receptor chain uses TRBV2 and TRBJ1-3; 10 bases in the middle match TRBD1. This sequence was found in an adult man with Graves' hyperthyroidism. Sequencing was performed on peripheral blood or thyroid tissue (not recorded which). The bases are TGTGCCAGCAGTGGACAGGGGGCGGGTATCGCCGCTGGAAACACCATATATTTT. This encodes CASSGQGAGIAAGNTIYF.